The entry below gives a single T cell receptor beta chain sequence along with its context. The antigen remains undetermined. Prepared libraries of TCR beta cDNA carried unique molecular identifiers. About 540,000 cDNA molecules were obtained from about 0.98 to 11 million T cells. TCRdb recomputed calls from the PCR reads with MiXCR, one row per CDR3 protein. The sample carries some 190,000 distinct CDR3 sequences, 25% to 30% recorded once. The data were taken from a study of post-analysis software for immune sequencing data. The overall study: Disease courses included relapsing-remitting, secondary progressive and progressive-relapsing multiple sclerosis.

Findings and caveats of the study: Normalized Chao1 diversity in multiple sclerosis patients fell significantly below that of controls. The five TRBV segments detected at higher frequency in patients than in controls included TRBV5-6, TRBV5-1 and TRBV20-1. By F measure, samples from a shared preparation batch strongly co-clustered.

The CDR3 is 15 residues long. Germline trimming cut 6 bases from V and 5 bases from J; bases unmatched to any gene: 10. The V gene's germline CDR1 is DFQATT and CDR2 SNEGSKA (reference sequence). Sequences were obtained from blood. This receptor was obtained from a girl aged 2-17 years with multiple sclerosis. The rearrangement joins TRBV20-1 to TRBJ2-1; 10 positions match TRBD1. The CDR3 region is CSARLWDRGNNEQFF. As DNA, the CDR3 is TGCAGTGCCAGACTATGGGACAGGGGAAACAATGAGCAGTTCTTC.